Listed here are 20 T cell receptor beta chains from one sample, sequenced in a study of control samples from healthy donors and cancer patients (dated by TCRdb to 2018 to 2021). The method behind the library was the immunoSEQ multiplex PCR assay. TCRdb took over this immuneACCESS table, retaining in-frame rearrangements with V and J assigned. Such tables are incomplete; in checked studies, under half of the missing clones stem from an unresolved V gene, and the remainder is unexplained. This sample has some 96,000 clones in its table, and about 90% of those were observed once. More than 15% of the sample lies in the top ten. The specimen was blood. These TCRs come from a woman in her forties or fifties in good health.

In DNA form, the CDR3 reads TGCAGCGTGTACACAGATACGCAGTATTTT. Translation gives CSVYTDTQYF. J is TRBJ2-3 and V is TRBV29-1; D call uncertain. CDR3 length: 10 residues. Germline loops: CDR1 SQVTM, CDR2 ANQGSEA. Between the trimmed V and J ends, which lost 6 bases and 2 bases, there was a span of 3 bases.

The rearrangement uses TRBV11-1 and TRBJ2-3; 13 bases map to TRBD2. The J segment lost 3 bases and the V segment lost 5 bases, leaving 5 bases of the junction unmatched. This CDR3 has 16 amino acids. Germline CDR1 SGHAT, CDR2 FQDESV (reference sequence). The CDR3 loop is CASSRLAGGGTDTQYF. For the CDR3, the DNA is TGTGCCAGCAGCCGACTAGCGGGAGGTGGTACAGATACGCAGTATTTT. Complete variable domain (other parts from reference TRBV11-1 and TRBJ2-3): EAEVAQSPRYKITEKSQAVAFWCDPISGHATLYWYRQILGQGPELLVQFQDESVVDDSQLPKDRFSAERLKGVDSTLKIQPAELGDSAMYLCASSRLAGGGTDTQYFGPGTRLTVL.

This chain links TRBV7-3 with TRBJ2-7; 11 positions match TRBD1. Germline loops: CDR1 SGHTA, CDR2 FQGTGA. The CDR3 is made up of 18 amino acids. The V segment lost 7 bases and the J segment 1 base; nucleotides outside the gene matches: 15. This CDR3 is CASTYCPTGTGGSYEQYV. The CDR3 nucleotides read TGTGCCAGCACCTACTGCCCAACCGGGACAGGGGGTTCCTACGAGCAGTACGTC.

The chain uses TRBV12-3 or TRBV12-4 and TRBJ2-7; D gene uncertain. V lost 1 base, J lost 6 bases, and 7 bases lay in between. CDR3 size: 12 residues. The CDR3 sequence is CASSLGVGEQYV. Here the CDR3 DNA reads TGTGCCAGCAGTTTAGGGGTGGGCGAGCAGTACGTC.

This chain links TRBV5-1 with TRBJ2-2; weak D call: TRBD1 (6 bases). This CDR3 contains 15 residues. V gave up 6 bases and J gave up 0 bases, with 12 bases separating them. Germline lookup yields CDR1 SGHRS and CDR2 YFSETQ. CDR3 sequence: CASTRQVPNTGELFF. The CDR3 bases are TGCGCCAGCACGAGACAGGTCCCGAACACCGGGGAGCTGTTTTTT.

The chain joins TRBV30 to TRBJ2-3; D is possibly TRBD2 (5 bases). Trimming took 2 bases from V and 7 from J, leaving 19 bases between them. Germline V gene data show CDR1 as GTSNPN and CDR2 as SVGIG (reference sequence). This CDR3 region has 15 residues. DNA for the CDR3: TGTGCCTGGAGTCGGCCGGCCCTCTCCGGGAATACGCAGTATTTT. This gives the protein CAWSRPALSGNTQYF.

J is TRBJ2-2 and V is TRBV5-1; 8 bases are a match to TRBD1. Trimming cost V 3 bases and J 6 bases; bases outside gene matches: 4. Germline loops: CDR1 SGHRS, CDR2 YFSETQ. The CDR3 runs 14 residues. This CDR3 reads CASSSTGASGELFF. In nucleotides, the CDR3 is TGCGCCAGCAGCTCGACAGGGGCGTCCGGGGAGCTGTTTTTT.

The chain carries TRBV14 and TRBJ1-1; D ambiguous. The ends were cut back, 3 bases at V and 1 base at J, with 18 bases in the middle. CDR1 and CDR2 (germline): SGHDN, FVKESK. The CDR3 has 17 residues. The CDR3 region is CASSHDFFWEGNTEAFF. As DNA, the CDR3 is TGTGCCAGCAGCCATGATTTTTTTTGGGAAGGGAACACTGAAGCTTTCTTT.

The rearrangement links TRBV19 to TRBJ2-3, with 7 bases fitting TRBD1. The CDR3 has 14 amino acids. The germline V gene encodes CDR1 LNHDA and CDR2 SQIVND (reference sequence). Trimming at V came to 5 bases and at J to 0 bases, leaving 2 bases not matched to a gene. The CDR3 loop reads CASSSQGSTDTQYF. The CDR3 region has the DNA TGTGCCAGTAGTTCACAGGGGAGCACAGATACGCAGTATTTT.

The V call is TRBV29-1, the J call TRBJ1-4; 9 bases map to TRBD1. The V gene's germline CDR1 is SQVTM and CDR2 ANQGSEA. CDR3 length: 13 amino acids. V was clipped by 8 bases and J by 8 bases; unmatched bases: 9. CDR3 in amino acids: CSYLGQGREKLFF. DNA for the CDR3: TGCAGCTATCTTGGACAGGGGAGGGAAAAACTGTTTTTT.

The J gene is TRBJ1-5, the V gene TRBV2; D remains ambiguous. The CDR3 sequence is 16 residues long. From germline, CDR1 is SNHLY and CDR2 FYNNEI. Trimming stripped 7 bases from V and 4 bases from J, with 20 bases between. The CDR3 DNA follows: TGTGCCAGCACGGAGCAGCCAACTTTCGGAAATCAGCCCCAGCATTTT. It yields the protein CASTEQPTFGNQPQHF. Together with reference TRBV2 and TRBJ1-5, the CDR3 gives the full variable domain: EPEVTQTPSHQVTQMGQEVILRCVPISNHLYFYWYRQILGQKVEFLVSFYNNEISEKSEIFDDQFSVERPDGSNFTLKIRSTKLEDSAMYFCASTEQPTFGNQPQHFGDGTRLSIL.

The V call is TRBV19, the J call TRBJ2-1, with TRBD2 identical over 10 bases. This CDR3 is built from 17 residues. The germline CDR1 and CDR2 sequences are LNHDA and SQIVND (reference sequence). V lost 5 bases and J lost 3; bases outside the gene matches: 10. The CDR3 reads CASSHTSGKRDYNEQFF. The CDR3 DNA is TGTGCCAGTAGTCACACTAGCGGGAAACGTGACTACAATGAGCAGTTCTTC.

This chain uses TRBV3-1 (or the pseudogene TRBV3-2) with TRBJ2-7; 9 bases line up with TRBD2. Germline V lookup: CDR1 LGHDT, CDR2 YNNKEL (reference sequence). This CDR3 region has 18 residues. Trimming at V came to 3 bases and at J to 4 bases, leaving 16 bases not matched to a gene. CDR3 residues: CASSHWTGPGLADYEQYV. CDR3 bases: TGTGCCAGCAGCCACTGGACAGGACCGGGACTAGCTGATTACGAGCAGTACGTC.

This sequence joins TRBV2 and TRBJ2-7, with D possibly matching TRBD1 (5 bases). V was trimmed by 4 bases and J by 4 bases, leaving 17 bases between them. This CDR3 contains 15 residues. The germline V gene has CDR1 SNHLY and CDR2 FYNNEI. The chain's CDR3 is CASSVGQSPVYEQYF. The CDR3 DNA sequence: TGTGCCAGCAGTGTGGGGCAATCGCCGGTTTACGAGCAGTACTTC.

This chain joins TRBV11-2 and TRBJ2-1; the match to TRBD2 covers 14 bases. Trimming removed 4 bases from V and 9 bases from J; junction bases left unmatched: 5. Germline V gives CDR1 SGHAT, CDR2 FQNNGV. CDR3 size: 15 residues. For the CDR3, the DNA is TGTGCCAGCAGCTCGGGACTAGCGGGAGTAGGTGAGCAGTTCTTC. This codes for CASSSGLAGVGEQFF.

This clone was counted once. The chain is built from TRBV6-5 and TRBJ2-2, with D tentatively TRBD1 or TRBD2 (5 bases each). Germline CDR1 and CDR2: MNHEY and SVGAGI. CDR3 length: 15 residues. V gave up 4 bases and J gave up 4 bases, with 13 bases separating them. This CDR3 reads CASSFRDVVTGELFF. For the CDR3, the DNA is TGTGCCAGCAGTTTCCGGGACGTCGTCACCGGGGAGCTGTTTTTT.

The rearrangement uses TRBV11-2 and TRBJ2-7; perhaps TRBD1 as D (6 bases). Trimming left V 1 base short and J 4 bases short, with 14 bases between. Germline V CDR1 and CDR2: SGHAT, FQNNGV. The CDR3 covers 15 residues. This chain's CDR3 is CASSLVRDTMYEQYF. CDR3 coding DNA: TGTGCCAGCAGCTTAGTTCGGGACACCATGTACGAGCAGTACTTC.

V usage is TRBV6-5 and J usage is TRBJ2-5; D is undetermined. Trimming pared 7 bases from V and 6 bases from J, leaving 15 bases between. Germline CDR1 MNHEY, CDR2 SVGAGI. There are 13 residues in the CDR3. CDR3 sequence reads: CASIFLVGQTQYF. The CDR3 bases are TGTGCCAGCATCTTCCTAGTTGGGCAGACCCAGTACTTC.

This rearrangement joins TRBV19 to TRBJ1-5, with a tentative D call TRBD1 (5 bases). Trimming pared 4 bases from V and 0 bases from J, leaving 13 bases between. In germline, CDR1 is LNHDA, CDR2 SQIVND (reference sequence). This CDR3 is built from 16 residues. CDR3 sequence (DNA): TGTGCCAGTAGTAGCGGGACGTCCCATAGCAATCAGCCCCAGCATTTT. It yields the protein CASSSGTSHSNQPQHF.

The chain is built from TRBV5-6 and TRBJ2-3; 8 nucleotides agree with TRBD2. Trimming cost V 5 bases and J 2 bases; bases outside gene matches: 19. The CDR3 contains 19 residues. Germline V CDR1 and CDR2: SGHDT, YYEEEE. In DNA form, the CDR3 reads TGTGCCAGCAGGGTCGGCGGTGTGGGTAGCGGGAAGGTCACAGATACGCAGTATTTT. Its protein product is CASRVGGVGSGKVTDTQYF.